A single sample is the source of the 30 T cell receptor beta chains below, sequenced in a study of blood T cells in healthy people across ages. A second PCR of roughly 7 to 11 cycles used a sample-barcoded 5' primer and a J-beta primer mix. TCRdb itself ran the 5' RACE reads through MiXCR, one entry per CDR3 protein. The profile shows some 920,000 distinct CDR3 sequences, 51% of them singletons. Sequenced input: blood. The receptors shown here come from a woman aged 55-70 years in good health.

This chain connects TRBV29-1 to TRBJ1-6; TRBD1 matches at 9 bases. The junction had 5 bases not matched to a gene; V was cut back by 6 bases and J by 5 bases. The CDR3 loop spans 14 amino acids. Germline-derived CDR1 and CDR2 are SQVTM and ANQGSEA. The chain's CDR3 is CSVQQGADNSPLHF. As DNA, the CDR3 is TGCAGCGTGCAACAGGGGGCCGATAATTCACCCCTCCACTTT.

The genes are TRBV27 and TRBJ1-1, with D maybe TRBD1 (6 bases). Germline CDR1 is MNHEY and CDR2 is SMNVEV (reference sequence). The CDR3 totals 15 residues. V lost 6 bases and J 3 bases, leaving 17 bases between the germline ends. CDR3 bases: TGTGCCAGCAGCCCAGGCCCGGGGGCCCACACTGAAGCTTTCTTT. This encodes CASSPGPGAHTEAFF.

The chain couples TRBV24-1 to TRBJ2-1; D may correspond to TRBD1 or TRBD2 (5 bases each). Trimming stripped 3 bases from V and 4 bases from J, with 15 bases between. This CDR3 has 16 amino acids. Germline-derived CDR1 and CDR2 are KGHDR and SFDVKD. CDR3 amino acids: CATSDTREGRYNEQFF. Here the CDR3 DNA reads TGTGCCACCAGTGATACCCGAGAGGGGCGGTACAATGAGCAGTTCTTC.

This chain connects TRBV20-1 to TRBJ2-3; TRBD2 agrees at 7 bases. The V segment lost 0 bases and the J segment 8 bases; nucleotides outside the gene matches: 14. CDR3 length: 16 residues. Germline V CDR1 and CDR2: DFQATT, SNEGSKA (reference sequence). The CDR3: CSARDSPSGSLTTQYF. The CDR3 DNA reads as TGCAGTGCTAGAGACTCCCCTAGCGGAAGCCTTACTACGCAGTATTTT.

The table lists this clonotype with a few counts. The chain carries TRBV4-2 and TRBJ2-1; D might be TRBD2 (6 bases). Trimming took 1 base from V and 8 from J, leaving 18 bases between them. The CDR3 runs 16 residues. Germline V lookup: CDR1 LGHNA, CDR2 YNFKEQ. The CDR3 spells CASSQGLAGLGYEQFF. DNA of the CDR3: TGTGCCAGCAGCCAAGGGTTGGCGGGATTGGGGTATGAGCAGTTCTTC.

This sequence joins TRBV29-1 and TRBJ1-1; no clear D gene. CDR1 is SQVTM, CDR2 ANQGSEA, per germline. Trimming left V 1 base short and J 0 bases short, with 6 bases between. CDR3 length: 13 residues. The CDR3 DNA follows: TGCAGCGTTGAAGTAACTTTGAACACTGAAGCTTTCTTT. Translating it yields CSVEVTLNTEAFF.

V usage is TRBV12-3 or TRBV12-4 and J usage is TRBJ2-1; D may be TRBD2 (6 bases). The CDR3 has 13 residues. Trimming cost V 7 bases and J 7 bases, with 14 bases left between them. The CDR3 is CASTHFGGNEQFF. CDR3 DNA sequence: TGTGCCAGCACCCATTTCGGAGGGAATGAGCAGTTCTTC.

The CDR3 protein is CASRYLSGANVLTF. The CDR3 DNA reads TGTGCCAGCAGATATTTATCTGGGGCCAACGTCCTGACTTTC. The V gene is TRBV2, the J gene TRBJ2-6; D gene uncertain. V was pared by 6 bases and J by 1 base, with 7 bases between. CDR1 and CDR2 (germline): SNHLY, FYNNEI. CDR3 length: 14 residues.

CDR3 residues: CASSPTSERGTGEQYF. CDR3 sequence (DNA): TGTGCCAGCAGCCCTACTAGCGAGAGAGGGACGGGCGAGCAGTACTTC. The V gene is TRBV7-9, the J gene TRBJ2-7, with 7 bases lining up with TRBD2. The CDR3 sequence is 16 residues long. The germline V gene encodes CDR1 SEHNR and CDR2 FQNEAQ (reference sequence). The ends lost 5 bases at V and 6 bases at J; junction bases unmatched: 16.

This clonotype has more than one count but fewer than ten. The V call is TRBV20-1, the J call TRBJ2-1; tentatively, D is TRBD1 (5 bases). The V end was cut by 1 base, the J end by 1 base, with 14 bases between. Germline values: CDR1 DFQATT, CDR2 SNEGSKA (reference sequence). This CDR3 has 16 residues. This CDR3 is CSARVAVKGSYNEQFF. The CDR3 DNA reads TGCAGTGCTAGAGTAGCAGTGAAGGGGTCCTACAATGAGCAGTTCTTC.

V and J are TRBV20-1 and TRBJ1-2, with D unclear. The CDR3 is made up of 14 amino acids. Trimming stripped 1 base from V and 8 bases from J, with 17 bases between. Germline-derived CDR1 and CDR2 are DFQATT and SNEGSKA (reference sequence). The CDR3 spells CSARVNKGSRGYTF. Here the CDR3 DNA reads TGCAGTGCTAGAGTTAATAAGGGCTCTAGGGGCTACACCTTC.

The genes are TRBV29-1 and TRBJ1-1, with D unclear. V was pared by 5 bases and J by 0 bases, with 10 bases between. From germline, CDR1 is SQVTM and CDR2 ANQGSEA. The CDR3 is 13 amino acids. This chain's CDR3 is CSVRAVLNTEAFF. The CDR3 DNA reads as TGCAGCGTTCGGGCGGTCCTGAACACTGAAGCTTTCTTT.

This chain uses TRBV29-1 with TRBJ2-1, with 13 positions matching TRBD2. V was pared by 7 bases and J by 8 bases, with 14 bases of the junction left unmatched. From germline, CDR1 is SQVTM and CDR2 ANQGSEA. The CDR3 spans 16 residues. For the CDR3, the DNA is TGCAGCGGCAAAGGGACTAGCGGGATTAATTCGCATGAGCAGTTCTTC. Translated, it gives CSGKGTSGINSHEQFF.

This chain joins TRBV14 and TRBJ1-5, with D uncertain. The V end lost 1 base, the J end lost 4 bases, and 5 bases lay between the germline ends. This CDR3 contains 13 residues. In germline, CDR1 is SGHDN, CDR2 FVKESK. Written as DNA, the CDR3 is TGTGCCAGCAGCCAAGCCATGAATCAGCCCCAGCATTTT. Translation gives CASSQAMNQPQHF.

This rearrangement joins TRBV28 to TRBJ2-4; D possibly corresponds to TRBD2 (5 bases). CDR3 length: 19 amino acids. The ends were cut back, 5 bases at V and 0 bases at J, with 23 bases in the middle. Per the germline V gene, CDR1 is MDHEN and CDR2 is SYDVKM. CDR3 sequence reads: CASSPFGSEGLLAKNIQYF. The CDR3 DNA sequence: TGTGCCAGCAGTCCCTTCGGTAGCGAAGGTCTCTTAGCCAAAAACATTCAGTACTTC.

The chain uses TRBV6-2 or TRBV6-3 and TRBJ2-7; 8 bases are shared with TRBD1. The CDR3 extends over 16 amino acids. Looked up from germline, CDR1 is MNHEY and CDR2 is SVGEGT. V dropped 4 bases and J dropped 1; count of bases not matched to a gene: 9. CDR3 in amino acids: CASSLPADRESYEQYF. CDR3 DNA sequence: TGTGCCAGCAGTTTGCCCGCGGACAGGGAGTCCTACGAGCAGTACTTC.

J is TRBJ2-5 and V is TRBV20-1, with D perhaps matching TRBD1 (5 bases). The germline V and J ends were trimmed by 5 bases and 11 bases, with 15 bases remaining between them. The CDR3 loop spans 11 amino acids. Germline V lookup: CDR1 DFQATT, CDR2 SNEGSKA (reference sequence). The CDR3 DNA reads TGCAGTGCTCTCAGGGTCAATGAGCAGTACTTC. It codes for CSALRVNEQYF.

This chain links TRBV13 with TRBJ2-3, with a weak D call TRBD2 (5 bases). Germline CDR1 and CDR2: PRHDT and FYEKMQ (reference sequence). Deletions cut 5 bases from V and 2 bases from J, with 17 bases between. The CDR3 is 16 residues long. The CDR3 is CASSALGSRITDTQYF. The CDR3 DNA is TGTGCCAGCAGCGCCCTGGGGAGCAGAATCACAGATACGCAGTATTTT.

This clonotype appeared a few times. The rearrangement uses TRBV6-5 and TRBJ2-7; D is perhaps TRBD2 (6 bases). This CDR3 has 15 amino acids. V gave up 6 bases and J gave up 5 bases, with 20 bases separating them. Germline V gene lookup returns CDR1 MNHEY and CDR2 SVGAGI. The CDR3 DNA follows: TGTGCCAGCAGCCCCTCGAGGAGGGTATCGAACGAGCAGTACTTC. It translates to CASSPSRRVSNEQYF.

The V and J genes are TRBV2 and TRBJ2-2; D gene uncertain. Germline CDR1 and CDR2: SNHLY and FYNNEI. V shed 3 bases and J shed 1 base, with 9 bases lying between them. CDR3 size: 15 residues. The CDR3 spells CASSESGGNTGELFF. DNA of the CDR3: TGTGCCAGCAGTGAGAGTGGCGGGAACACCGGGGAGCTGTTTTTT.

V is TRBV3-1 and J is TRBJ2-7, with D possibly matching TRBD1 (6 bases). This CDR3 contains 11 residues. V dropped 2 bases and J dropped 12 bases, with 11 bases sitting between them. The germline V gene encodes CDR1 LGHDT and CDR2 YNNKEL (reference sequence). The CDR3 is CASSQTGIRYF. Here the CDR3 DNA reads TGTGCCAGCAGCCAAACAGGGATCCGGTACTTC.

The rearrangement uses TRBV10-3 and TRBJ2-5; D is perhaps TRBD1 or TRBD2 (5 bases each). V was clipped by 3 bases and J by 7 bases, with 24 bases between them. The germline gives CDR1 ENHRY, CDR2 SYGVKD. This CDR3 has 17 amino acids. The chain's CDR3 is CAISEPRGSGGVGTQYF. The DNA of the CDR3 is TGTGCCATCAGTGAACCGAGGGGAAGCGGAGGAGTGGGGACCCAGTACTTC.

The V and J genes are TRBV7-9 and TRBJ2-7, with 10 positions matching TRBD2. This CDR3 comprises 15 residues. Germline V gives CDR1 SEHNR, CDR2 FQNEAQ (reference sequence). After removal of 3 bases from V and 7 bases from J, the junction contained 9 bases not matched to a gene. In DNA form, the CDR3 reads TGTGCCAGCAGCTTTCCGGGACTAGCGACCGAGGAGCAGTACTTC. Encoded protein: CASSFPGLATEEQYF.

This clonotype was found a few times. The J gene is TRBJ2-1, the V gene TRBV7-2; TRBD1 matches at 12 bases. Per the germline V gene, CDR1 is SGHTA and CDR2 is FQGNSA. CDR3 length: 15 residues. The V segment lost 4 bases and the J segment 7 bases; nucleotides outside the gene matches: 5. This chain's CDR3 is CASSSRDRGRNEQFF. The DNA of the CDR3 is TGTGCCAGCAGCTCAAGGGACAGGGGGCGGAATGAGCAGTTCTTC.

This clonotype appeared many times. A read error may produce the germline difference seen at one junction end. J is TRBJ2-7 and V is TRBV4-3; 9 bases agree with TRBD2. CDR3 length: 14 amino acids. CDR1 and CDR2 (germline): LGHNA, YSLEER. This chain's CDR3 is CASSPRLAAYEQYF. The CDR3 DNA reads TGTGCCAGCAGCCCCCGACTAGCGGCCTACGAGCAGTACTTC.

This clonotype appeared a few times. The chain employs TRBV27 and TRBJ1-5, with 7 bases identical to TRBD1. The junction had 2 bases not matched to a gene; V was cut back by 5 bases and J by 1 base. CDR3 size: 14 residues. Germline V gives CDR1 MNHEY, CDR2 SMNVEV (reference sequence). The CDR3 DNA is TGTGCCAGCAGTACAGGGGACAGCAATCAGCCCCAGCATTTT. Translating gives CASSTGDSNQPQHF.

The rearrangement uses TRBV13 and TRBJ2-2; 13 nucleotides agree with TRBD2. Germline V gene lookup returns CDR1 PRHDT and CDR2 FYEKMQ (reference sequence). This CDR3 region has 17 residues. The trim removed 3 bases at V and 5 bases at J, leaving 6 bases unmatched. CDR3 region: CASSFGTSGMVTGELFF. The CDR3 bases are TGTGCCAGCAGCTTCGGGACTAGCGGGATGGTGACCGGGGAGCTGTTTTTT.

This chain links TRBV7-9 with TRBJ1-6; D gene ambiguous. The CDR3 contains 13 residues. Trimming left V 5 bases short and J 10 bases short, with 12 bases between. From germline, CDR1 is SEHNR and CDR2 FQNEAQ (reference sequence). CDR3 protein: CASSQKGYSPLHF. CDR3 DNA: TGTGCCAGCAGCCAAAAAGGGTACTCACCCCTCCACTTT. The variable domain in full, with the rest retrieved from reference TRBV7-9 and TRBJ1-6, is DTGVSQNPRHKITKRGQNVTFRCDPISEHNRLYWYRQTLGQGPEFLTYFQNEAQLEKSRLLSDRFSAERPKGSFSTLEIQRTEQGDSAMYLCASSQKGYSPLHFGNGTRLTVT.

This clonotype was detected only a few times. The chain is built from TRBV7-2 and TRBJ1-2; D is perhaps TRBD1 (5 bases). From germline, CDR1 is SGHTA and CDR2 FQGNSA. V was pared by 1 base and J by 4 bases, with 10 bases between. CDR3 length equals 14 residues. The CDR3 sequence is CASSLDPGTYGYTF. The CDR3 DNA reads TGTGCCAGCAGCTTAGATCCAGGGACCTATGGCTACACCTTC.

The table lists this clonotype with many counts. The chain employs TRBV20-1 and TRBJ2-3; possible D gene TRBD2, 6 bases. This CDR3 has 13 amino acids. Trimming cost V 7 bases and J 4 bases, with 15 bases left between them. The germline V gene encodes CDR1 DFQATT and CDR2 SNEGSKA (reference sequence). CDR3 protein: CSVRSGRADTQYF. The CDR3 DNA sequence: TGCAGTGTCAGGTCCGGGAGAGCAGATACGCAGTATTTT.